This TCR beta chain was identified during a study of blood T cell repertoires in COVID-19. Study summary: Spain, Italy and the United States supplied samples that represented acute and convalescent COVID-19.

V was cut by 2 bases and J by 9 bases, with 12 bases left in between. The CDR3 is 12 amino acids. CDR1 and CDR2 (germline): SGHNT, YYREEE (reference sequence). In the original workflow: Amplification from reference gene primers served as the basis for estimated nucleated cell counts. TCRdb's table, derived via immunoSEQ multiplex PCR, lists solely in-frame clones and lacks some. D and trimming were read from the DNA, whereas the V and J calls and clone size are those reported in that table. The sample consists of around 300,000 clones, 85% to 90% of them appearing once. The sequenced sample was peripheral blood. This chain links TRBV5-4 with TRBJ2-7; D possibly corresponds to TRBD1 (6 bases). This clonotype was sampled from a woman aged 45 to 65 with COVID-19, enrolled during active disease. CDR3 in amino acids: CASSFQGLAQYF. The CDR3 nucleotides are TGTGCCAGCAGCTTTCAGGGGCTTGCGCAGTACTTC.